This T cell receptor (beta chain) originates from a study of cytomegalovirus exposure and HLA in healthy donors. Broader study findings: According to a later analysis, donors in an Asian-associated ancestry cluster reportedly had fewer N-insertions than the roughly 670-donor mean. It was reportedly the case that the classifier diagnosed cytomegalovirus status with high specificity and sensitivity. Within an earlier analysis, most TCR beta V segments proved productive either about 87% or about 30% of the time.

Points on this clone: Its antigen is not identified.

60 Vbeta and 13 Jbeta primers were used in PCR. Profiling relied on immunoSEQ multiplex PCR, and the TCRdb table lists in-frame clones only, not all of them. The table records around 150,000 clones, approximately 84% of them present only once. This CDR3 contains 13 residues. V was pared by 2 bases and J by 8 bases, with 12 bases between. CDR1 is SNHLY, CDR2 FYNNEI, per germline. Sequencing was carried out using PBMCs. This sequence joins TRBV2 and TRBJ1-2; TRBD1 is a possible D gene (6 bases). The clonotype was recovered from a man aged 18 to 29 in good health and CMV-seropositive. CDR3 DNA: TGTGCCAGCAGTGAACGGGGGGCGCGCGGCTACACCTTC. This codes for CASSERGARGYTF. The complete variable domain, with remaining parts taken from reference TRBV2 and TRBJ1-2, reads EPEVTQTPSHQVTQMGQEVILRCVPISNHLYFYWYRQILGQKVEFLVSFYNNEISEKSEIFDDQFSVERPDGSNFTLKIRSTKLEDSAMYFCASSERGARGYTFGSGTRLTVV.